Sequencing of this T cell receptor (beta chain) was carried out in a study of Tregs in tolerant kidney transplant recipients. Study-wide findings and caveats: Findings come from small patient numbers and require larger validation. No direct test of biological reproducibility was done here. Expanding Tregs on activated donor B cells appeared to best identify donor-specific TCRbeta clones.

With 4 bases clipped from V and 4 bases from J, the junction kept 7 bases outside the gene matches. Per the germline V gene, CDR1 is SGHVS and CDR2 is FNYEAQ. The CDR3 has 15 residues. TCRdb keeps only in-frame clones here, not all; method: immunoSEQ multiplex PCR. In the table there are tens of thousands of clones, approximately 94% of which are singletons. For this clone: Antigen unknown.

The receptor comes from a human donor in good health. V and J are TRBV7-6 and TRBJ2-1; 7 bases are a match to TRBD1. Sequencing was performed on CD8+ T cells from blood. The CDR3 here is CASSSGTASYNEQFF. The CDR3 DNA follows: TGTGCCAGCAGCTCCGGGACAGCTTCGTACAATGAGCAGTTCTTC.